This T cell receptor (beta chain) was sequenced in a study of PD-L1 blockade in urothelial cancer. Turning to the study itself: Researchers looked at the blood 3 weeks (second dose) and 6 weeks after treatment began.

V was trimmed by 5 bases and J by 1 base, leaving 11 bases between them. Germline V lookup: CDR1 LNHDA, CDR2 SQIVND (reference sequence). The CDR3 is made up of 14 amino acids. Synthetic TCR analog templates were added to each PCR reaction. Using immunoSEQ multiplex PCR, the repertoire was profiled, and TCRdb retains in-frame clones only, with some absent. The profile shows roughly 20,000 clones, 89% of them singletons. The time point is: pretreatment peripheral blood. The source of this sequence is a man between 65 and 85 years old with urothelial cancer. V and J are TRBV19 and TRBJ1-2; D possibly corresponds to TRBD1 (5 bases). This material consisted of PBMCs, taken around atezolizumab (anti-PD-L1) treatment. The CDR3 loop is CASSDVRVNYGYTF. CDR3 DNA sequence: TGTGCCAGTAGTGATGTCAGGGTTAACTATGGCTACACCTTC.